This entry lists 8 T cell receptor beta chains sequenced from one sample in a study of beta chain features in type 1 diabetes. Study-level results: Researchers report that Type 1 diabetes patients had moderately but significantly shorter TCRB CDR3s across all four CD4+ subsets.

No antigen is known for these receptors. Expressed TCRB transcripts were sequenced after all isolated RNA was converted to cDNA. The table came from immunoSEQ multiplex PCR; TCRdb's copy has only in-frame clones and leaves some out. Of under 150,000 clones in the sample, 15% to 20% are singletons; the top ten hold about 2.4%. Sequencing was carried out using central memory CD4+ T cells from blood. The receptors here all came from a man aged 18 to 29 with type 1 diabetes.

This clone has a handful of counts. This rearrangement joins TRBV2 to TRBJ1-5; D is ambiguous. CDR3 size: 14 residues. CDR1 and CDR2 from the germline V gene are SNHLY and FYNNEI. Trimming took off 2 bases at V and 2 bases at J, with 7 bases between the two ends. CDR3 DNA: TGTGCCAGCAGTGAAACCGCAGGCAATCAGCCCCAGCATTTT. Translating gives CASSETAGNQPQHF.

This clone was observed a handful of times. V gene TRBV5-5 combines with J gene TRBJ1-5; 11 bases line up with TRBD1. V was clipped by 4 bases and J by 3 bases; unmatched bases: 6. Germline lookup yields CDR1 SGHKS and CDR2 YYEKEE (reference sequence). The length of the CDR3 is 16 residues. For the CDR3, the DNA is TGTGCCAGCAGCGGACAGGGGGCCCCCTACAATCAGCCCCAGCATTTT. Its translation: CASSGQGAPYNQPQHF.

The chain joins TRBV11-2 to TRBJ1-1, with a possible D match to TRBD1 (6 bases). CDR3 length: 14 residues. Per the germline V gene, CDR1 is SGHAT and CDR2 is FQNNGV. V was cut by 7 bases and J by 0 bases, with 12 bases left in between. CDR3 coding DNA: TGTGCCAGCACGCGCCGGGACATGAACACTGAAGCTTTCTTT. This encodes CASTRRDMNTEAFF.

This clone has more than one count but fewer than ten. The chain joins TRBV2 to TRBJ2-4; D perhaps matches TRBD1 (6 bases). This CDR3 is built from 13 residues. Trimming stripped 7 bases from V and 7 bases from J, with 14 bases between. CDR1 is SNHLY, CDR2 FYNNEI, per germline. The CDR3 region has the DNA TGTGCCAGCATTAAGGACAGTTTGAACATTCAGTACTTC. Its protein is CASIKDSLNIQYF.

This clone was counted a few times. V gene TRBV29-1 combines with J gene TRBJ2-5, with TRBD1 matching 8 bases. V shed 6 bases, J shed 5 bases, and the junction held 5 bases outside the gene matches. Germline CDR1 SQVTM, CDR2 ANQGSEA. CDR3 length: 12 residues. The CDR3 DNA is TGCAGCGTACCGGGACAGGATGAGACCCAGTACTTC. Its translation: CSVPGQDETQYF.

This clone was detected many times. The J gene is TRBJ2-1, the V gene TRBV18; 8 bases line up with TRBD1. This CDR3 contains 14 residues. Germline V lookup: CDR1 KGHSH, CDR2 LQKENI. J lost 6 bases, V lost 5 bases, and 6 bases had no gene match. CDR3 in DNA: TGTGCCAGCTCAGTAACAGGGGGGAGCAATGAGCAGTTCTTC. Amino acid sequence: CASSVTGGSNEQFF.

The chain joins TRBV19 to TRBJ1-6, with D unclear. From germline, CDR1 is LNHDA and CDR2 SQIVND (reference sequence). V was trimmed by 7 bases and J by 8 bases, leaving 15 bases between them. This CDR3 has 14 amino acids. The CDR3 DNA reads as TGTGCCAGTACGAGTGGGCTACGCGATTCACCCCTCCACTTT. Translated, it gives CASTSGLRDSPLHF.

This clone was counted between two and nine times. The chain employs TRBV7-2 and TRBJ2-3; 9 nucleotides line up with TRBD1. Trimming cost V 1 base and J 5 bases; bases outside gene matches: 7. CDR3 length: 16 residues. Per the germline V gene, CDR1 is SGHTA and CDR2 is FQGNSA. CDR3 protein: CASSLVNRGLGDTQYF. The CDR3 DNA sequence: TGTGCCAGCAGCTTAGTGAACAGGGGGCTTGGAGATACGCAGTATTTT.